This passage covers 6 T cell receptor beta chains from one sample sequenced in a study of response to subunit inactivated influenza vaccine. TCRdb redid the calling of the RT-PCR reads with MiXCR, one entry per CDR3 protein. Of over 800,000 distinct CDR3 sequences in the sample, around 20% were seen once. Material: PBMCs from blood, obtained more than 4 days after vaccination. The receptors stem from a man in his fifties who received an inactivated influenza vaccine.

J is TRBJ1-1 and V is TRBV10-2; tentative D call: TRBD1 (5 bases). Trimming removed 8 bases from V and 5 bases from J, with 18 bases in between. CDR3 size: 14 residues. The germline CDR1 and CDR2 sequences are WSHSY and SAAADI. The CDR3, as DNA: TGCGCCAGCCTCGGCAGGGCAGCGTGGACTGAAGCTTTCTTT. The encoded protein is CASLGRAAWTEAFF.

This rearrangement joins TRBV2 to TRBJ2-3; no clear D. V was trimmed by 6 bases and J by 10 bases, leaving 11 bases between them. The CDR3 is 11 amino acids. CDR1 and CDR2 from the germline V gene are SNHLY and FYNNEI. In DNA form, the CDR3 reads TGTGCCAGCAGACCGAATGTTGCGCAGTATTTT. Protein: CASRPNVAQYF.

This clonotype was observed a single time. The CDR3 nucleotides are TGTGCCAGCAGTCAAGGGCAGCTCTCCTACGAGCAGTACTTC. It translates to CASSQGQLSYEQYF. The J gene is TRBJ2-7, the V gene TRBV25-1; D not resolved. Looked up from germline, CDR1 is MGHDK and CDR2 is SYGVNS. V lost 5 bases, J lost 0 bases, and 11 bases lay in between. CDR3 length: 14 residues.

Notes on this clonotype: The junction differs from germline at one of its ends, possibly a read error. This sequence joins TRBV12-3 or TRBV12-4 and TRBJ1-1; no firm D call. The CDR3 runs 14 residues. The CDR3 protein is CAGSKDFSNTEAFF. CDR3 DNA sequence: TGTGCCGGCAGCAAGGACTTCTCGAACACTGAAGCTTTCTTT.

The rearrangement joins TRBV20-1 to TRBJ2-7, with 9 bases that match TRBD1. The length of the CDR3 is 15 residues. Germline assignment: CDR1 DFQATT and CDR2 SNEGSKA (reference sequence). Trimming cost V 0 bases and J 2 bases; bases outside gene matches: 5. CDR3 bases: TGCAGTGCTAGAGATCAGGGACAGGGCCCCTACGAGCAGTACTTC. Translation gives CSARDQGQGPYEQYF.

This chain links TRBV29-1 with TRBJ2-7; TRBD2 matches 11 bases. CDR1 and CDR2 from the germline V gene are SQVTM and ANQGSEA. Trimming removed 6 bases from V and 5 bases from J; junction bases left unmatched: 24. This CDR3 contains 19 residues. The CDR3 bases are TGCAGCGTACAGACGGGAACGGTATTTAGCGGGAGGGCCGGAGACGAGCAGTACTTC. It codes for CSVQTGTVFSGRAGDEQYF.